This TCR beta chain was identified in a study of cytomegalovirus exposure and HLA in healthy donors listed by TCRdb under 2017. Context from the whole study: An earlier analysis of roughly 610 of the donors reported about 300 Gb of sequence data and about 120 million unique TCR beta sequences obtained from some 170 million T cells. About 280 gigabases of sequencing data and approximately 85 million unique TCR sequences were included in an early release covering roughly 600 HLA-typed donors. Of the 398 genotyped donors, around 81% fell in the genetic ancestry cluster associated with self-reported Caucasian donors. The aim of the study was to test whether cataloging public T cell receptors could identify signatures of past pathogen exposure. Using immunosequencing, the study profiled T cell repertoires from 640 or so subjects and related those repertoires to cytomegalovirus serostatus. Along with the approximately 650-subject first cohort, a separate validation cohort of over a hundred different subjects was used. To predict cytomegalovirus infection status, the study combined high-throughput TCR immunosequencing, statistical association of individual TCRs with disease status, and machine learning. A later analysis re-examined previously published TCR beta repertoires from 500 to 700 donors and added high-resolution HLA genotyping to investigate patterns of TCR occurrence. Rather than using new phenotypic data, the later analysis identified candidate immune exposures from TCR beta sequences and from how often those sequences occurred across donors. An earlier analysis of around 580 of the donors used high-throughput TCR beta sequencing to judge whether each TCR beta V gene segment behaved as functional or pseudogenic. Alongside the repertoire data, information on donor age, sex, ethnicity and CMV serostatus was compiled. A later genetic analysis took genome-wide SNP genotypes for about three fifths of the 666 donors and used that subset as a discovery cohort. All discovery cohort repertoires had been generated using a single sequencing platform. HLA typing covered class I and class II loci at four-digit resolution. Typing coverage differed by locus: A, B, C, DRB1 and DQB1 were typed in roughly 629-640 donors, DQA1 in 500 to 550, DPA1 in approximately 610, and DPB1 in about 450. Because of strong linkage in the cohort, a few DR-DQ haplotypes were treated as single units for association and clustering. Among 398 genotyped donors of the cohort, an average of around 250,000 unique TCR beta nucleotide sequences was sequenced per donor, of which about 19% were non-productive. Summary of the overall study and its limitations: A later analysis found that TCR association rates varied across HLA loci, with DRB1 alleles showing the most associated TCRs and HLA-C alleles the fewest. The sequencing pipeline was judged likely to have produced a cluster of highly shared sequence variants as a technical artifact. In a later analysis, HLA-associated TCR beta chains were found to be more clonally expanded and to have lower generation probabilities than equally common non-associated chains. Because the 87-base-pair reads could not distinguish some IMGT-functional V segments, including TRBV6-2 and TRBV6-3, those segments were excluded. A further reported finding was that TCR beta sequences accurately predicted the HLA-A and HLA-B alleles for most subjects in the first cohort. In vitro tests confirmed that three of the cytomegalovirus-associated TCR beta chains recognize cytomegalovirus antigens. The presence/absence analyses assumed that sequencing depth was roughly uniform across donors, and that assumption may not be true. In a later analysis, several top co-occurrence clusters were reported to appear linked to parvovirus B19, influenza, CMV and Epstein-Barr virus. The authors suggested that the approach could potentially be generalized to other disease states and immunological phenotypes. Because counts were too low, some 17 rarely observed V segments, including chromosome 9 orphons, were excluded from the earlier analysis of 587 of the donors. Compared with the approximately 720-donor mean, donors in an Asian-associated ancestry cluster had fewer N-insertions in productive TCRs, according to a later genetic analysis. When HLA alleles, especially DR and DQ, strongly co-occurred, TCR associations were difficult to assign to individual alleles. This cohort had only TCR beta chains sequenced, and the lack of alpha or paired-chain data limited which features could be detected. Immune exposure information for the cohort was limited to CMV serostatus. The study gave a list of 150 to 200 TCR beta chains associated with cytomegalovirus. A later analysis found that most CMV-associated TCR beta chains appeared HLA-restricted, with HLA associations seemingly driven largely by CMV exposure. The classifier was reported to diagnose cytomegalovirus status with high specificity and sensitivity in both the original and validation cohorts. Because HLA typing was missing for some donors at each locus, association tests included only the typed subset. Linkage disequilibrium might explain the correlated functional status among segregating V segments, but an unknown experimental factor could not be ruled out. An earlier analysis of around 600 of the donors showed that most TCR beta V segments appeared in productive rearrangements either about 90% or about 30% of the time, which broadly matched IMGT annotations. An association between a missense DCLRE1C variant and V-gene and J-gene trimming of TCR beta chains was found in a later genetic analysis and replicated in an independent cohort. A later analysis associated around 16,000 TCR beta sequences with specific HLA alleles at a false discovery rate of 0.05. Most TCR sequences were seen in very few donors, while some public TCRs were found in many individuals.

The germline V gene (reference sequence) specifies LNHDA as CDR1 and SQIVND as CDR2. The CDR3 runs 16 amino acids, cysteine and phenylalanine included. The sequence is cut down to CDR3 DNA, 48 bases in frame from base 1. V drops 10 bases and J drops 4 bases, leaving 25 bases in between. Details on this clone: Its cognate antigen has yet to be identified. Base qualities are not at hand, and no much larger clone is one base apart.

The cohort consisted of some 670 healthy bone marrow donors. At the time of sampling, every cohort member was nominally healthy, though immune exposures that went unrecorded were likely present. The donor tested CMV seronegative, placing the donor among the 350 to 400 seronegative members of the cohort. Each donor provided a peripheral blood sample, and peripheral blood mononuclear cells were used for TCR beta sequencing. Genomic DNA was extracted from the blood cell samples with the Qiagen DNeasy Blood Extraction Kit. Libraries were constructed by the immunoSEQ multiplex PCR assay. A mixture of 60 forward primers for TCR Vbeta segments and 13 reverse primers for TCR Jbeta segments was used in the multiplex PCR. Amplification of the CDR3 region of rearranged TCR beta genes was performed with a multiplex PCR assay on genomic DNA. Amplified TCR beta libraries were sequenced as 87-base-pair reads on the Illumina HiSeq System. In the authors' own workflow: Across the 600 to 700 repertoires, a later analysis counted tens of millions of unique TCR beta chains, about 10 million of which were shared by at least two donors. Raw reads were error-corrected and collapsed into unique sequences by a nearest-neighbor algorithm in which closely related sequences were merged to remove PCR and sequencing errors. CDR3 sequences were aligned to IMGT reference sequences to assign V, D and J gene segments. For a sequence to be retained, a match of at least six nucleotides to both a V gene segment and a J gene segment was required. A rearrangement was called productive if the CDR3 had no stop codons and remained in frame with V and J, and every other rearrangement was called non-productive. Following IMGT convention, CDR3 was defined as the stretch from the second conserved V-encoded cysteine to the conserved J-encoded phenylalanine. The earlier analysis of some 540 of the donors excluded any sequence lacking an unambiguous match to a single V gene segment. In an earlier analysis of approximately 610 of the donors, V segments were called functional above 56.7% productive rearrangements and were called segregating when the between-donor standard deviation exceeded 5%. A statistical classification framework was built for diagnosing cytomegalovirus status from the catalog of TCR beta chain sequences. A later analysis assigned V and J genes by comparing TCR nucleotide sequences with IMGT/GENE-DB human TR gene sequences. A later analysis assigned CDR3 sequences and most-parsimonious VDJ recombination scenarios with the TCRdist pipeline. A later analysis defined each TCR beta chain by its CDR3 amino acid sequence plus V-gene family, and excluded reads lacking a unique V-gene family. To address suspected cross-contamination and a sequencing artifact, a later analysis removed approximately 590 highly shared, low-generation-probability nucleotide sequences. In a later analysis, a clonal expansion index for each public chain was calculated from normalized within-repertoire ranks of inferred template counts. A later analysis computed generation probabilities with a VDJ recombination model fitted to out-of-frame rearrangements, and checked the results against IGoR. Hypergeometric tests were used in a later analysis to score TCR-TCR, TCR-HLA and TCR-CMV co-occurrence, with a repertoire-size bias correction applied to the TCR pairs. False discovery rates were estimated in a later analysis by permuting HLA or CMV assignments 20 times. In a later analysis, co-occurring TCRs were grouped using DBSCAN, and TCRdist sequence similarity was added for clustering within HLA-allele-positive subsets. Co-occurrence clustering excluded repertoires with fewer than 30,000 or more than 120,000 public chains, plus five with anomalous nucleotide sharing. TCRdb provides this immuneACCESS table in a form limited to in-frame rearrangements. Some clones are lacking; in checked studies, under half of them reflect an unresolved V gene, and why the rest are absent is not known. V, J and clone size are those of that table, while D and trimming were read from the DNA. The sample table lists about 140,000 clones, about 85% of them with a count of one. Around 3% of the sample belongs to the ten largest clones.

The chain was built from TRBV19 and TRBJ1-1; perhaps TRBD1 is the D gene, with 6 bases matching. The receptor's source is a female donor in good health and CMV-seronegative. Input material: PBMCs. The CDR3 reads as follows: CATNPTPGGGLTEAFF. The base sequence is TGTGCCACTAATCCAACCCCCGGGGGGGGGCTCACTGAAGCTTTCTTT.